These 24 T cell receptor beta chains share one sample of origin, sequenced in a study of CD8 T cells in ankylosing spondylitis. TCRdb ran MiXCR on the 5' RACE reads and lists one entry per CDR3 protein. The sample includes about 700,000 distinct CDR3 sequences, roughly 19% of them seen just once. No antigen is known for these receptors. Whole-study results and caveats: What appeared characteristic of ankylosing spondylitis blood was a TCR beta motif of several highly homologous variants.

Input material: blood, either unsorted or a sorted T cell fraction (not recorded which). The receptors were gathered from a male donor with ankylosing spondylitis.

This chain connects TRBV28 to TRBJ1-5, with unresolved D. The germline V and J ends were trimmed by 7 bases and 7 bases, with 11 bases remaining between them. Germline CDR1 and CDR2: MDHEN and SYDVKM. This CDR3 spans 12 amino acids. CDR3 region: CASTSGLQPQHF. Here the CDR3 DNA reads TGTGCCAGCACCAGCGGGCTCCAGCCCCAGCATTTT. Full variable domain (rest looked up from reference TRBV28 and TRBJ1-5): DVKVTQSSRYLVKRTGEKVFLECVQDMDHENMFWYRQDPGLGLRLIYFSYDVKMKEKGDIPEGYSVSREKKERFSLILESASTNQTSMYLCASTSGLQPQHFGDGTRLSIL.

The gene calls are TRBV4-2 and TRBJ2-5; 11 bases are a match to TRBD2. Germline V CDR1 and CDR2: LGHNA, YNFKEQ. The CDR3 sequence is 15 residues long. The junction had 4 bases not matched to a gene; V was cut back by 6 bases and J by 1 base. CDR3 protein: CASRPGTSGQETQYF. CDR3 coding DNA: TGTGCCAGCAGGCCAGGGACTAGCGGCCAAGAGACCCAGTACTTC.

This clonotype has only a few counts. The J gene is TRBJ1-2, the V gene TRBV7-9; a weak D match, TRBD1 (5 bases). Germline values: CDR1 SEHNR, CDR2 FQNEAQ (reference sequence). V lost 5 bases to trimming and J lost 0 bases, with 10 bases between them. CDR3 length: 14 residues. The CDR3 here is CASSRGDANYGYTF. The CDR3 DNA sequence: TGTGCCAGCAGCCGTGGGGACGCTAACTATGGCTACACCTTC.

This clonotype was detected only a few times. The V gene is TRBV6-1, the J gene TRBJ1-5, with 11 bases lining up with TRBD1. CDR3 length: 19 amino acids. Germline-derived CDR1 and CDR2 are MNHNS and SASEGT. The junction had 11 bases not matched to a gene; V was cut back by 4 bases and J by 0 bases. CDR3: CASSAIWDRGKYSNQPQHF. CDR3 coding DNA: TGTGCCAGCAGTGCCATCTGGGACAGGGGGAAATATAGCAATCAGCCCCAGCATTTT.

This clonotype was detected a few times. V gene TRBV4-3 combines with J gene TRBJ2-3; 12 bases match TRBD2. V was pared by 4 bases and J by 6 bases, with 5 bases of the junction left unmatched. The CDR3 extends over 15 amino acids. Germline assignment: CDR1 LGHNA and CDR2 YSLEER. The DNA of the CDR3 is TGCGCCAGCAGCCCTAGCGGGGGGGCTTTTGATACGCAGTATTTT. Translation: CASSPSGGAFDTQYF.

The chain couples TRBV10-3 to TRBJ1-1; 7 positions match TRBD1. The CDR3 runs 14 residues. Trimming cost V 2 bases and J 11 bases; bases outside gene matches: 11. Germline CDR1 ENHRY, CDR2 SYGVKD. CDR3 sequence (DNA): TGTGCCATCAGTGAGCGACAGGGCGCTGGGGGGGCTTTCTTT. Amino acid sequence: CAISERQGAGGAFF.

The rearrangement joins TRBV5-4 to TRBJ2-2; D remains ambiguous. The germline CDR1 and CDR2 sequences are SGHNT and YYREEE (reference sequence). The CDR3 is 12 amino acids. Between the trimmed V and J ends, which lost 7 bases and 0 bases, there was a span of 4 bases. CDR3 sequence: CASAPNTGELFF. CDR3 nucleotide sequence: TGTGCCAGCGCCCCGAACACCGGGGAGCTGTTTTTT.

The rearrangement links TRBV7-9 to TRBJ1-1, with a possible D match to TRBD1 (6 bases). CDR3 size: 14 residues. V was shortened by 8 bases and J by 0 bases, with 13 bases between the two germline ends. Per the germline V gene, CDR1 is SEHNR and CDR2 is FQNEAQ (reference sequence). The CDR3 coding sequence is TGTGCCAGCCGCGGGACAAGCATGAACACTGAAGCTTTCTTT. Its translation: CASRGTSMNTEAFF.

In its sample, this clonotype was seen a few times. The chain links TRBV11-2 to TRBJ2-1, with 7 nucleotides matching TRBD2. Germline lookup yields CDR1 SGHAT and CDR2 FQNNGV. The ends lost 1 base at V and 8 bases at J; junction bases unmatched: 8. The CDR3 is 15 residues long. The chain's CDR3 is CASSLGAGAGDEQFF. In DNA, the CDR3 is TGTGCCAGCAGCTTAGGGGCGGGAGCTGGAGATGAGCAGTTCTTC.

In this sample, this clonotype turned up a few times. This chain joins TRBV2 and TRBJ2-7, with a tentative D call TRBD2 (5 bases). The CDR3 runs 13 residues. Trimming took off 7 bases at V and 7 bases at J, with 17 bases between the two ends. Germline V gene data show CDR1 as SNHLY and CDR2 as FYNNEI. The CDR3 DNA reads as TGTGCCAGCACCCGACTTAATCGAGGGGAGCAGTACTTC. Translated, it gives CASTRLNRGEQYF.

This clonotype was found a few times. The chain employs TRBV28 and TRBJ2-6; no definite D call. V shed 5 bases and J shed 3 bases, with 2 bases lying between them. The CDR3 is 12 residues long. Germline V gene data show CDR1 as MDHEN and CDR2 as SYDVKM. CDR3 DNA sequence: TGTGCCAGCAGTGTTGGGGCCAACGTCCTGACTTTC. Translation gives CASSVGANVLTF.

V and J are TRBV20-1 and TRBJ1-3; maybe TRBD1 (5 bases). Germline CDR1 reads DFQATT; CDR2 reads SNEGSKA (reference sequence). This CDR3 contains 19 residues. V lost 1 base to trimming and J lost 3 bases, with 25 bases between them. The CDR3 loop is CSARVQPGPGSEYGNTIYF. In DNA form, the CDR3 reads TGCAGTGCTAGAGTTCAGCCGGGACCCGGTTCGGAATATGGAAACACCATATATTTT.

This chain joins TRBV4-3 and TRBJ2-1, with D unresolved. Germline V gene lookup returns CDR1 LGHNA and CDR2 YSLEER. This CDR3 has 16 amino acids. V dropped 0 bases and J dropped 0 bases, with 9 bases sitting between them. The CDR3 here is CASSQDRASSYNEQFF. DNA of the CDR3: TGCGCCAGCAGCCAAGATCGTGCGTCCTCCTACAATGAGCAGTTCTTC.

This clonotype was seen a handful of times. The chain is built from TRBV27 and TRBJ1-1, with D unclear. The CDR3 covers 15 residues. The germline CDR1 and CDR2 sequences are MNHEY and SMNVEV (reference sequence). The ends were cut back, 4 bases at V and 3 bases at J, with 15 bases in the middle. The CDR3 is CASSSVGKDYTEAFF. The CDR3 DNA reads as TGTGCCAGCAGTTCGGTGGGGAAAGATTACACTGAAGCTTTCTTT.

This clonotype was found a few times. The CDR3 DNA is TGTGCTAGTGGTTTGGGGCCGTTCTATGGCTACACCTTC. As protein: CASGLGPFYGYTF. The V call is TRBV12-5, the J call TRBJ1-2; D gene unclear. From germline, CDR1 is LGHNT and CDR2 FRNRAP. Trimming stripped 1 base from V and 4 bases from J, with 7 bases between. This CDR3 is 13 amino acids long.

This clonotype was counted ten times or more. J is TRBJ2-7 and V is TRBV12-3 or TRBV12-4, with 11 bases matching TRBD2. The junction had 2 bases not matched to a gene; V was cut back by 4 bases and J by 3 bases. This CDR3 contains 14 residues. The CDR3 bases are TGTGCCAGCAGTTCGGGACTAGCGGTCTACGAGCAGTACTTC. It codes for CASSSGLAVYEQYF.

There are a few counts of this clonotype. The chain recombines TRBV5-1 with TRBJ2-3; 9 bases map to TRBD2. CDR3 length: 15 amino acids. CDR1 SGHRS and CDR2 YFSETQ come from the germline V gene. Losses at the gene ends were 6 bases for V and 6 bases for J; bases not matched to a gene: 11. In DNA form, the CDR3 reads TGCGCCAGCACCCGCGGGGGGGCTATCTTGGATACGCAGTATTTT. This sequence encodes CASTRGGAILDTQYF.

The rearrangement uses TRBV4-1 and TRBJ2-1; TRBD2 matches 14 bases. The germline V gene has CDR1 MGHRA and CDR2 YSYEKL. The CDR3 sequence is 17 residues long. Losses at the gene ends were 0 bases for V and 6 bases for J; bases not matched to a gene: 4. The CDR3: CASSQELGLAGANEQFF. CDR3 DNA sequence: TGCGCCAGCAGCCAAGAACTGGGACTAGCGGGGGCCAATGAGCAGTTCTTC.

This clonotype was seen a few times. The V gene is TRBV14, the J gene TRBJ2-1; TRBD2 is a possible D gene (5 bases). V lost 7 bases and J lost 4, with 17 bases in between. This CDR3 is built from 15 residues. Germline values: CDR1 SGHDN, CDR2 FVKESK. The CDR3 protein is CASTTLTGTYNEQFF. The CDR3 DNA follows: TGTGCCAGCACTACCTTAACGGGAACTTACAATGAGCAGTTCTTC.

This clonotype was counted between two and nine times. The CDR3 DNA follows: TGCAGTGCTAGAGATTCCGGGGTTCTGGCGGAGACCCAGTACTTC. Amino acids: CSARDSGVLAETQYF. The rearrangement joins TRBV20-1 to TRBJ2-5; D may be TRBD2 (5 bases). V lost 0 bases to trimming and J lost 5 bases, with 16 bases between them. This CDR3 is built from 15 residues. CDR1 and CDR2 from the germline V gene are DFQATT and SNEGSKA (reference sequence).

This chain uses TRBV29-1 with TRBJ2-3, with 8 positions matching TRBD2. This CDR3 is built from 15 residues. Looked up from germline, CDR1 is SQVTM and CDR2 is ANQGSEA. V shed 5 bases, J shed 3 bases, and the junction held 10 bases outside the gene matches. The CDR3 DNA reads as TGCAGCGTTTTCTTAACCGGGACTAGGACAGATACGCAGTATTTT. It specifies CSVFLTGTRTDTQYF.

This clonotype was counted only a few times. The chain carries TRBV29-1 and TRBJ2-7; no reliable D call. V was pared by 2 bases and J by 0 bases, with 14 bases between. Germline CDR1 and CDR2: SQVTM and ANQGSEA. The CDR3 totals 15 residues. CDR3 residues: CSVESSGLSSYEQYF. As DNA, the CDR3 is TGCAGCGTTGAATCGAGTGGGTTAAGCTCCTACGAGCAGTACTTC.

This clonotype was detected many times. The chain joins TRBV12-3 or TRBV12-4 to TRBJ1-6; D is ambiguous. Deletions cut 3 bases from V and 0 bases from J, with 3 bases between. The CDR3 runs 14 residues. CDR3 coding DNA: TGTGCCAGCAGTTTCAACTCCTATAATTCACCCCTCCACTTT. Translation: CASSFNSYNSPLHF.

The rearrangement joins TRBV6-2 or TRBV6-3 to TRBJ1-5; perhaps TRBD1 as D (6 bases). Between the trimmed V and J ends, which lost 6 bases and 1 base, there was a span of 10 bases. This CDR3 is 14 amino acids long. CDR1 is MNHEY and CDR2 is SVGEGT in the germline V gene. This CDR3 is CASRRDKSNQPQHF. The CDR3 DNA follows: TGTGCCAGCAGAAGGGACAAGAGCAATCAGCCCCAGCATTTT.